The 9 T cell receptor beta chains presented below share a single source sample, sequenced in a study of T cell responses to AZD1222 COVID-19 vaccine. Only in-frame clones appear in the TCRdb table, and some are missing; sequencing was by immunoSEQ multiplex PCR. The table records about 150,000 clones, around 91% of them present only once. Sample: peripheral blood, taken on day 0 of AZD1222 vaccination. These TCRs come from an adult in good health.

The gene calls are TRBV4-1 and TRBJ2-3; D not certain. Looked up from germline, CDR1 is MGHRA and CDR2 is YSYEKL. This CDR3 spans 14 amino acids. Deletions cut 5 bases from V and 2 bases from J, with 11 bases between. CDR3 loop: CASSLTVNTDTQYF. The CDR3 nucleotides read TGCGCCAGCAGCTTGACTGTCAACACAGATACGCAGTATTTT.

The chain links TRBV9 to TRBJ1-2; 8 bases fit TRBD1. The CDR3 spans 15 residues. The germline V gene has CDR1 SGDLS and CDR2 YYNGEE. Losses at the gene ends were 0 bases for V and 4 bases for J; bases not matched to a gene: 5. Written as DNA, the CDR3 is TGTGCCAGCAGCGTAGGCTGGACAGGGATCTATGGCTACACCTTC. Its protein is CASSVGWTGIYGYTF.

The genes are TRBV5-1 and TRBJ2-2; 7 nucleotides align to TRBD1. CDR1 SGHRS and CDR2 YFSETQ come from the germline V gene. With 5 bases clipped from V and 0 bases from J, the junction kept 1 base outside the gene matches. This CDR3 contains 14 residues. CDR3 nucleotide sequence: TGCGCCAGCAGAGGGGGCCCGAACACCGGGGAGCTGTTTTTT. As protein: CASRGGPNTGELFF. The full variable domain, in which reference TRBV5-1 and TRBJ2-2 provide the parts outside the CDR3, is KAGVTQTPRYLIKTRGQQVTLSCSPISGHRSVSWYQQTPGQGLQFLFEYFSETQRNKGNFPGRFSGRQFSNSRSEMNVSTLELGDSALYLCASRGGPNTGELFFGEGSRLTVL.

V gene TRBV6-2 or TRBV6-3 combines with J gene TRBJ1-1; D possibly corresponds to TRBD1 (5 bases). The CDR3 consists of 13 residues. V lost 2 bases, J lost 4 bases, and 8 bases lay in between. Germline loops: CDR1 MNHEY, CDR2 SVGEGT. CDR3 DNA sequence: TGTGCCAGCAGTTACAGAGGGGCCACTGAAGCTTTCTTT. Translated, it gives CASSYRGATEAFF.

The rearrangement joins TRBV5-1 to TRBJ1-1, with a tentative D call TRBD1 (6 bases). This CDR3 is 16 amino acids long. Germline-derived CDR1 and CDR2 are SGHRS and YFSETQ. Trimming removed 5 bases at V and 2 bases at J, with 19 bases between. This CDR3 is CASRSSPGAGNTEAFF. CDR3 DNA: TGCGCCAGCAGGTCTTCACCAGGGGCCGGTAACACTGAAGCTTTCTTT.

The V gene is TRBV6-5, the J gene TRBJ1-2; D possibly corresponds to TRBD1 (5 bases). This CDR3 contains 14 residues. CDR1 is MNHEY and CDR2 is SVGAGI in the germline V gene. With 5 bases removed from V and 2 bases from J, the gap between germline ends came to 12 bases. In DNA form, the CDR3 reads TGTGCCAGCAGTCTCGCAGGGCCCAACTATGGCTACACCTTC. Residues: CASSLAGPNYGYTF.

The rearrangement links TRBV5-6 to TRBJ2-2; 10 positions agree with TRBD1. Germline V gene data show CDR1 as SGHDT and CDR2 as YYEEEE. J gave up 2 bases and V 3 bases, and 4 bases lay outside the gene matches. The CDR3 runs 16 residues. CDR3 protein: CASSSGQGGNTGELFF. CDR3 sequence (DNA): TGTGCCAGCAGCTCCGGACAGGGGGGTAACACCGGGGAGCTGTTTTTT.

The chain recombines TRBV5-1 with TRBJ2-3; D tentatively reads TRBD1 or TRBD2 (6 bases each). The CDR3 extends over 15 amino acids. Germline V gene sequence: CDR1 SGHRS, CDR2 YFSETQ. V gave up 2 bases and J gave up 1 base, with 11 bases separating them. The CDR3 nucleotides are TGCGCCAGCAGCTTCGCCGGGGGCGGCACAGATACGCAGTATTTT. Its protein is CASSFAGGGTDTQYF.

CDR3 protein: CASSLVVGDYEQYF. The CDR3 region has the DNA TGTGCCAGCAGCTTAGTTGTGGGGGACTACGAGCAGTACTTC. The rearrangement joins TRBV7-9 to TRBJ2-7; D is possibly TRBD1 or TRBD2 (5 bases each). The CDR3 runs 14 residues. Trimming took 1 base from V and 3 from J, leaving 10 bases between them. Germline V gene lookup returns CDR1 SEHNR and CDR2 FQNEAQ (reference sequence).